These 24 T cell receptor beta chains came from one sample sequenced in a study of CD8 T cells in ankylosing spondylitis (dated by TCRdb to about 2017). Antigens for these TCRs are unknown. What the study reported, not specific to this receptor: Blood from ankylosing spondylitis patients appeared to be characterized by a TCR beta motif composed of roughly eight highly homologous amino acid variants.

Library method: 5' RACE. The sequencer was an Illumina HiSeq 2500. TCRdb reran the public reads through fastp at Q25 and MiXCR, keeping productive beta chains. Each CDR3 protein gets just one entry, which takes the most common genes and DNA from the rows behind it. Present in this sample are about 480,000 distinct CDR3 sequences, under 20% of which were seen just once. Just over 1% of the sample lies in the top ten. Input material: blood, either unsorted or a sorted T cell fraction (not recorded which). Every receptor here comes from a male donor with ankylosing spondylitis.

This clonotype was seen only a few times. The V and J genes are TRBV6-4 and TRBJ2-1; 9 bases map to TRBD2. Per germline, CDR1 MRHNA and CDR2 SNTAGT. The CDR3 consists of 18 residues. Trimming removed 3 bases from V and 3 bases from J; junction bases left unmatched: 12. The CDR3 spells CASSDGSGGPYNYNEQFF. The CDR3 nucleotides are TGTGCCAGCAGTGATGGTAGCGGGGGCCCCTACAACTACAATGAGCAGTTCTTC.

This clonotype was detected a few times. The chain couples TRBV20-1 to TRBJ1-5; TRBD1 might be the D (6 bases). Germline CDR1 and CDR2: DFQATT and SNEGSKA (reference sequence). The V gene lost 6 bases and the J gene lost 0 bases, with 18 bases spanning the gap. The CDR3 is 16 residues long. Here the CDR3 DNA reads TGCAGTGCAACCCGCTCCAGGACAGCTAGCAATCAGCCCCAGCATTTT. It encodes CSATRSRTASNQPQHF.

This clonotype has a handful of counts. The chain joins TRBV5-6 to TRBJ1-5; TRBD1 is a possible D gene (5 bases). Germline V gene sequence: CDR1 SGHDT, CDR2 YYEEEE. Trimming took 0 bases from V and 5 from J, leaving 12 bases between them. The CDR3 contains 15 residues. This CDR3 reads CASSLAGGAYQPQHF. The CDR3 region has the DNA TGTGCCAGCAGCTTGGCGGGAGGGGCCTATCAGCCCCAGCATTTT.

This chain uses TRBV20-1 with TRBJ2-3, with 8 bases identical to TRBD2. Germline CDR1 reads DFQATT; CDR2 reads SNEGSKA (reference sequence). The CDR3 covers 16 residues. The trim removed 0 bases at V and 6 bases at J, leaving 11 bases unmatched. Here the CDR3 reads CSARDYLAGPSDTQYF. The CDR3 DNA is TGCAGTGCTAGAGATTACCTAGCGGGTCCGTCGGATACGCAGTATTTT.

The CDR3 protein is CSARDSGAGNEKLFF. CDR3 bases: TGCAGTGCTAGAGATTCGGGCGCCGGGAATGAAAAACTGTTTTTT. The chain carries TRBV20-1 and TRBJ1-4; the D is unclear. The germline gives CDR1 DFQATT, CDR2 SNEGSKA (reference sequence). V was trimmed by 0 bases and J by 5 bases, leaving 13 bases between them. This CDR3 contains 15 residues.

This clonotype was found a few times. The chain uses TRBV5-5 and TRBJ1-1, with 10 bases lining up with TRBD1. V lost 4 bases to trimming and J lost 8 bases; unmatched junction nucleotides: 5. CDR1 is SGHKS, CDR2 YYEKEE, per germline (reference sequence). This CDR3 spans 13 amino acids. The CDR3 spells CASSLDRGGEAFF. The CDR3, as DNA: TGTGCCAGCAGCCTGGACAGGGGGGGAGAAGCTTTCTTT. The full variable domain, rest sourced from reference TRBV5-5 and TRBJ1-1, is DAGVTQSPTHLIKTRGQQVTLRCSPISGHKSVSWYQQVLGQGPQFIFQYYEKEERGRGNFPDRFSARQFPNYSSELNVNALLLGDSALYLCASSLDRGGEAFFGQGTRLTVV.

This clonotype appeared a few times. The chain employs TRBV3-1 and TRBJ1-2; 9 nucleotides line up with TRBD1. V was pared by 2 bases and J by 4 bases, with 8 bases of the junction left unmatched. The CDR3 length is 16 residues. The germline gives CDR1 LGHDT, CDR2 YNNKEL (reference sequence). CDR3 bases: TGTGCCAGCAGCCAATTGAAGGGACAGGGCTCCTATGGCTACACCTTC. It translates to CASSQLKGQGSYGYTF.

The chain recombines TRBV28 with TRBJ1-1, with D possibly matching TRBD1 (6 bases). The V end lost 4 bases, the J end lost 8 bases, and 17 bases lay between the germline ends. The CDR3 is 14 amino acids. CDR1 and CDR2 from the germline V gene are MDHEN and SYDVKM. DNA of the CDR3: TGTGCCAGCAGTTCCCCCATACACAGGGTGGAAGCTTTCTTT. Its translation: CASSSPIHRVEAFF.

This clonotype was picked up many times. The chain carries TRBV20-1 and TRBJ1-1; 8 bases agree with TRBD1. CDR3 length: 15 residues. The germline CDR1 and CDR2 sequences are DFQATT and SNEGSKA (reference sequence). J gave up 4 bases and V 6 bases, and 13 bases lay outside the gene matches. The CDR3 region has the DNA TGCAGTGCCCCAAAATTGGACAGGGCATTCACTGAAGCTTTCTTT. It specifies CSAPKLDRAFTEAFF.

This clonotype has just a few counts. This chain uses TRBV3-1 with TRBJ2-7; 10 bases are shared with TRBD1. The CDR3 runs to 15 residues. The germline CDR1 and CDR2 sequences are LGHDT and YNNKEL (reference sequence). J gave up 3 bases and V 4 bases, and 6 bases lay outside the gene matches. The CDR3 loop reads CASSLRDRGNYEQYF. The CDR3 region has the DNA TGTGCCAGCAGCCTCCGGGACAGGGGCAACTACGAGCAGTACTTC.

This clonotype was observed a few times. The V call is TRBV18, the J call TRBJ2-6; possible D gene TRBD1, 5 bases. Trimming pared 2 bases from V and 4 bases from J, leaving 6 bases between. The CDR3 consists of 14 residues. CDR1 and CDR2 (germline): KGHSH, LQKENI. The chain's CDR3 is CASSPGAGANVLTF. Written as DNA, the CDR3 is TGTGCCAGCTCACCAGGGGCCGGGGCCAACGTCCTGACTTTC.

J is TRBJ1-2 and V is TRBV6-2 or TRBV6-3; possibly TRBD1 for D (5 bases). The CDR3 runs 13 residues. V gave up 5 bases and J gave up 4 bases, with 11 bases separating them. Germline CDR1 is MNHEY and CDR2 is SVGEGT. CDR3 DNA sequence: TGTGCCAGCAGTGACGGGACTTTCTATGGCTACACCTTC. Protein product: CASSDGTFYGYTF.

This chain links TRBV30 with TRBJ1-5; the D is unclear. CDR3 size: 13 residues. V shed 3 bases and J shed 0 bases, with 6 bases lying between them. The germline gives CDR1 GTSNPN, CDR2 SVGIG (reference sequence). The DNA for the CDR3 is TGTGCCTGGAGAAGGAATAGCAATCAGCCCCAGCATTTT. The encoded protein is CAWRRNSNQPQHF.

The table lists this clonotype with a few counts. This rearrangement joins TRBV14 to TRBJ2-7, with a weak D call TRBD2 (6 bases). CDR1 is SGHDN and CDR2 is FVKESK in the germline V gene. Trimming left V 3 bases short and J 2 bases short, with 17 bases between. This CDR3 comprises 16 residues. The CDR3 region has the DNA TGTGCCAGCAGCCAGAAGCGGCGGGACCCGCCCTACGAGCAGTACTTC. Its translation is CASSQKRRDPPYEQYF.

This clonotype was seen only a few times. This sequence joins TRBV6-1 and TRBJ2-2; TRBD1 agrees at 7 bases. CDR3 length: 14 residues. V was clipped by 5 bases and J by 10 bases; unmatched bases: 10. CDR1 and CDR2 (germline): MNHNS, SASEGT. CDR3 residues: CASSRNRGSEELFF. The CDR3 nucleotides read TGTGCCAGCAGTCGAAACAGGGGCTCGGAGGAGCTGTTTTTT.

The chain is built from TRBV30 and TRBJ1-1; D remains ambiguous. V lost 4 bases, J lost 1 base, and 13 bases lay in between. This CDR3 comprises 14 residues. The V gene's germline CDR1 is GTSNPN and CDR2 SVGIG (reference sequence). Here the CDR3 reads CAWNRQTANTEAFF. CDR3 sequence (DNA): TGTGCCTGGAATCGACAAACCGCGAACACTGAAGCTTTCTTT.

Here the CDR3 reads CASTAGTGELFF. The CDR3, as DNA: TGTGCCAGCACCGCAGGGACCGGGGAGCTGTTTTTT. This chain uses TRBV6-6 with TRBJ2-2; D is perhaps TRBD1 (5 bases). CDR3 length equals 12 residues. Trimming pared 7 bases from V and 5 bases from J, leaving 8 bases between. The V gene's germline CDR1 is MNHNY and CDR2 SVGAGI (reference sequence).

This chain connects TRBV3-1 to TRBJ2-5, with 11 positions matching TRBD2. Germline CDR1 reads LGHDT; CDR2 reads YNNKEL (reference sequence). The CDR3 spans 15 residues. After removal of 4 bases from V and 4 bases from J, the junction contained 5 bases not matched to a gene. DNA for the CDR3: TGTGCCAGCAGCCCCGGGACTAGCGGACCAGAGACCCAGTACTTC. Its protein is CASSPGTSGPETQYF.

With respect to this clonotype: Germline and junction disagree at one end, which may indicate a read error. The J gene is TRBJ1-1, the V gene TRBV6-1; D is possibly TRBD1 (5 bases). Germline CDR1 MNHNS, CDR2 SASEGT. This CDR3 is 13 amino acids long. CDR3 nucleotides: TGTGCCAACAGTGAGACAGTCAACACTGAAGCTTTCTTT. Translated, it gives CANSETVNTEAFF.

The chain uses TRBV18 and TRBJ2-1; TRBD2 matches at 10 bases. Germline V gene data show CDR1 as KGHSH and CDR2 as LQKENI. V trimming: 3 bases; J trimming: 8 bases; junction bases outside the gene matches: 10. This CDR3 region has 16 residues. CDR3 protein: CASSPVLLAGSDEQFF. CDR3 DNA: TGTGCCAGCTCACCGGTGTTACTAGCGGGGTCTGATGAGCAGTTCTTC.

This clonotype was seen a few times. V usage is TRBV20-1 and J usage is TRBJ1-1; 7 nucleotides align to TRBD1. The CDR3 is 15 residues long. CDR1 and CDR2 (germline): DFQATT, SNEGSKA (reference sequence). The V gene end was trimmed by 0 bases and the J gene end by 0 bases; junction bases not matched to a gene: 4. This CDR3 is CSARDPTGMNTEAFF. CDR3 coding DNA: TGCAGTGCTAGAGACCCGACAGGGATGAACACTGAAGCTTTCTTT.

This clonotype showed up just once. The chain is built from TRBV28 and TRBJ2-7, with 7 bases that match TRBD2. The CDR3 spans 12 residues. CDR1 and CDR2 from the germline V gene are MDHEN and SYDVKM. V was pared by 7 bases and J by 6 bases, with 6 bases of the junction left unmatched. The CDR3 is CASTGGLLEQYF. Written as DNA, the CDR3 is TGTGCCAGCACGGGGGGATTACTCGAGCAGTACTTC.

The genes are TRBV21-1 and TRBJ2-7; the table names TRBD1, a call not compared with the DNA. TRBV21-1 is a pseudogene locus. The CDR3 is 15 amino acids. In DNA form, the CDR3 reads TGTGCCAGCAGCAAAGGGGCGAGCCGCCAGTACGAGCAGCACTTC. Residues: CASSKGASRQYEQHF.

Only a few counts were recorded for this clonotype. The rearrangement links TRBV5-1 to TRBJ2-3; D may be TRBD1 (6 bases). Per the germline V gene, CDR1 is SGHRS and CDR2 is YFSETQ. This CDR3 contains 17 residues. Trimming removed 5 bases from V and 1 base from J, with 20 bases in between. The CDR3: CASRAAPQGPGTDTQYF. In nucleotides, the CDR3 is TGCGCCAGCAGAGCTGCCCCCCAGGGGCCGGGCACAGATACGCAGTATTTT.